A selection of T cell receptor beta chains follows, all from one sample in a study of Ad26.COV2.S vaccination and SARS-CoV-2 variants. The data were produced by immunoSEQ multiplex PCR, yet TCRdb's version contains in-frame clones alone and is incomplete. The sample consists of approximately 340,000 clones, about 85% of them appearing once. Specimen: peripheral blood, collected in a trial of Ad26.COV2.S vaccine versus placebo. All receptors come from a person between 18 and 65 years old who received the Ad26.COV2.S COVID-19 vaccine or a placebo. CDR3s include the opening cysteine and the closing phenylalanine or tryptophan. A D gene is named only where the DNA matches it firmly. Size values are once, few and many counts, or a class for expanded clones, and some rows have none.

>TRBJ1-6|.|TRBV13|.
TGTGCCAGCACAACCAGGGGCAATTCACCCCTCCACTTT
CASTTRGNSPLHF
>TRBJ2-7|TRBD2|TRBV7-6|once
TGTGCCAGCAGCTTAGGCGGGGGGACCTCCTACGAGCAGTACTTC
CASSLGGGTSYEQYF
>TRBJ1-3|TRBD1|TRBV7-9|.
TGTGCCAGCAGCTACTTCCGGGACAGATCTGGAAACACCATATATTTT
CASSYFRDRSGNTIYF
>TRBJ2-1|TRBD2|TRBV5-1|.
TGCGCCAGCAGCACGACTAGCGGGAGCTCCTACAATGAGCAGTTCTTC
CASSTTSGSSYNEQFF
>TRBJ1-1|.|TRBV7-9|.
TGTGCCAGCAGCTTAGAAGTGATGAACACTGAAGCTTTCTTT
CASSLEVMNTEAFF
>TRBJ1-1|.|TRBV7-2|.
TGTGCCAGCAGCCCCCGAGCGAATGAAGCTTTCTTT
CASSPRANEAFF
>TRBJ1-3|.|TRBV5-4|.
TGTGCCAGCAGCTTGGGGGTCGGGACGGCTGGAAACACCATATATTTT
CASSLGVGTAGNTIYF
>TRBJ2-7|.|TRBV5-5|.
TGTGCCAGCAGCCCACAGGGCTGGGAGCAGTACTTC
CASSPQGWEQYF
>TRBJ2-3|.|TRBV5-4|few
TGTGCCAGCAGCTCGAAGACTGGCACAGATACGCAGTATTTT
CASSSKTGTDTQYF
>TRBJ2-3|TRBD1|TRBV19|.
TGTGCCAGTAGTCTAGACCCCTGGGGGACAGACCGCCCGACGCAGTATTTT
CASSLDPWGTDRPTQYF
>TRBJ2-5|TRBD1|TRBV7-8|.
TGTGCCAGCATGAGGCCAGGGGGCACAGAGACCCAGTACTTC
CASMRPGGTETQYF
>TRBJ2-5|.|TRBV5-4|once
TGTGCCAGCAGCTTGTTTCTTCGGCTCCAAGAGACCCAGTACTTC
CASSLFLRLQETQYF
>TRBJ2-3|TRBD1|TRBV5-4|.
TGTGCCAGCAGCTTGGACAGGGGCGGAGATACGCAGTATTTT
CASSLDRGGDTQYF
>TRBJ2-7|TRBD1|TRBV7-8|.
TGTGCCAGCAGCTTAGCCCCGGGACAGGGCTCCTACGAGCAGTACTTC
CASSLAPGQGSYEQYF
>TRBJ1-2|.|TRBV6-4|.
TGTGCCAGCAGTTCACAGGGCCGCTATGGCTACACCTTC
CASSSQGRYGYTF
>TRBJ2-5|TRBD2|TRBV5-6|.
TGTGCCAGCAGCTGGACTAGCGGGAGGCAGACCCAGTACTTC
CASSWTSGRQTQYF